These 12 T cell receptor beta chains were sequenced from one sample in a study of T cells after yellow fever vaccination. Each CDR3 protein is one row after TCRdb ran MiXCR on the 5' RACE reads. The profile shows approximately 340,000 distinct CDR3 sequences, 8.5% to 10% of them singletons. Sequencing used PBMCs, obtained on the day of the first yellow fever vaccination. These receptors were collected from a man younger than 35 who received the YFV17D yellow fever vaccine.

The chain employs TRBV27 and TRBJ1-2; TRBD1 matches 8 bases. Unmatched junction bases numbered 14, after V lost 5 bases and J lost 6 bases. Germline CDR1 MNHEY, CDR2 SMNVEV (reference sequence). The CDR3 sequence is 16 residues long. CDR3 coding DNA: TGTGCCAGCAGTGGTAATGTCGGACAGGGTTGGAATGGCTACACCTTC. Its protein is CASSGNVGQGWNGYTF.

This clonotype was detected ten times or more. The chain links TRBV12-3 or TRBV12-4 to TRBJ2-2; 8 bases match TRBD2. CDR3 length: 15 residues. J lost 6 bases, V lost 2 bases, and 5 bases had no gene match. CDR3 protein: CASSLFGGASGELFF. CDR3 nucleotide sequence: TGTGCCAGCAGTTTATTCGGGGGGGCTTCCGGGGAGCTGTTTTTT.

This clonotype has just a few counts. The chain is built from TRBV6-1 and TRBJ2-1, with TRBD2 identical over 7 bases. The CDR3 is made up of 14 amino acids. Germline loops: CDR1 MNHNS, CDR2 SASEGT. V shed 3 bases, J shed 6 bases, and the junction held 5 bases outside the gene matches. The CDR3 spells CASSEGTIVNEQFF. CDR3 DNA: TGTGCCAGCAGTGAGGGGACTATCGTCAATGAGCAGTTCTTC.

This clonotype was counted a few times. This chain links TRBV20-1 with TRBJ2-3; the D gene is possibly TRBD1 (6 bases). CDR1 is DFQATT and CDR2 is SNEGSKA in the germline V gene (reference sequence). The V end lost 5 bases, the J end lost 0 bases, and 9 bases lay between the germline ends. CDR3 size: 13 residues. CDR3 protein: CSAPGVSTDTQYF. Written as DNA, the CDR3 is TGCAGTGCTCCAGGGGTGAGCACAGATACGCAGTATTTT.

Many counts were recorded for this clonotype. J is TRBJ2-7 and V is TRBV12-3 or TRBV12-4; D possibly matches TRBD1 or TRBD2 (5 bases each). The CDR3 is made up of 14 amino acids. Deletions cut 3 bases from V and 4 bases from J, with 13 bases between. This chain's CDR3 is CASSLGTSAYEQYF. The CDR3 DNA follows: TGTGCCAGCAGTTTGGGGACGTCAGCTTACGAGCAGTACTTC.

V is TRBV9 and J is TRBJ2-5; D is uncertain. The CDR3 covers 15 residues. V dropped 3 bases and J dropped 3 bases, with 15 bases sitting between them. CDR1 is SGDLS, CDR2 YYNGEE, per germline. CDR3 sequence reads: CASSAMCLTKETQYF. CDR3 coding DNA: TGTGCCAGCAGCGCTATGTGCCTGACGAAAGAGACCCAGTACTTC.

The table lists this clonotype with a few counts. The V and J genes are TRBV5-4 and TRBJ1-4, with TRBD1 matching 10 bases. The germline CDR1 and CDR2 sequences are SGHNT and YYREEE (reference sequence). This CDR3 spans 14 amino acids. Trimming removed 3 bases from V and 6 bases from J; junction bases left unmatched: 2. The CDR3 region is CASSSGQGDEKLFF. CDR3 coding DNA: TGTGCCAGCAGCTCCGGACAGGGGGATGAAAAACTGTTTTTT. Together with reference TRBV5-4 and TRBJ1-4, the CDR3 gives the full variable domain: ETGVTQSPTHLIKTRGQQVTLRCSSQSGHNTVSWYQQALGQGPQFIFQYYREEENGRGNFPPRFSGLQFPNYSSELNVNALELDDSALYLCASSSGQGDEKLFFGSGTQLSVL.

This clonotype showed up just once. It is likely a read error, because the conserved phenylalanine at the end of the CDR3 is missing. This chain links TRBV3-1 with TRBJ1-1, with 8 bases that match TRBD1. Germline lookup yields CDR1 LGHDT and CDR2 YNNKEL (reference sequence). V lost 4 bases to trimming and J lost 2 bases; unmatched junction nucleotides: 6. The CDR3 is made up of 15 amino acids. The DNA of the CDR3 is TGTGCCAGCAGCCCTGGGACAGGTGGTAACACTGAAGCTTTCTCT. Its translation is CASSPGTGGNTEAFS.

The rearrangement joins TRBV5-1 to TRBJ1-1; D may be TRBD1 (5 bases). Germline V lookup: CDR1 SGHRS, CDR2 YFSETQ. V lost 2 bases and J lost 3, with 11 bases in between. The CDR3 is made up of 14 amino acids. The CDR3 spells CASSFGFRDTEAFF. CDR3 DNA: TGCGCCAGCAGCTTCGGGTTCAGGGACACTGAAGCTTTCTTT.

This clonotype was found many times. The chain couples TRBV6-2 or TRBV6-3 to TRBJ2-7; D not certain. Germline V gene data show CDR1 as MNHEY and CDR2 as SVGEGT. V was pared by 5 bases and J by 2 bases, with 7 bases between. CDR3 length equals 12 residues. The CDR3 bases are TGTGCCAGCAGTGGGGATACCTACGAGCAGTACTTC. Protein product: CASSGDTYEQYF.

This clonotype came up a few times. V is TRBV27 and J is TRBJ2-2, with D maybe TRBD1 (6 bases). The CDR3 is 14 amino acids. Trimming took 5 bases from V and 5 from J, leaving 12 bases between them. CDR1 and CDR2 from the germline V gene are MNHEY and SMNVEV (reference sequence). The CDR3 sequence is CASSTDRITGELFF. For the CDR3, the DNA is TGTGCCAGCAGTACAGACAGGATTACCGGGGAGCTGTTTTTT.

CDR3 residues: CSARVTQGPWDEQFF. DNA of the CDR3: TGCAGTGCTAGGGTAACCCAGGGTCCATGGGATGAGCAGTTCTTC. The gene calls are TRBV20-1 and TRBJ2-1; possibly TRBD1 for D (5 bases). The germline gives CDR1 DFQATT, CDR2 SNEGSKA (reference sequence). Trimming left V 3 bases short and J 8 bases short, with 20 bases between. This CDR3 has 15 amino acids.